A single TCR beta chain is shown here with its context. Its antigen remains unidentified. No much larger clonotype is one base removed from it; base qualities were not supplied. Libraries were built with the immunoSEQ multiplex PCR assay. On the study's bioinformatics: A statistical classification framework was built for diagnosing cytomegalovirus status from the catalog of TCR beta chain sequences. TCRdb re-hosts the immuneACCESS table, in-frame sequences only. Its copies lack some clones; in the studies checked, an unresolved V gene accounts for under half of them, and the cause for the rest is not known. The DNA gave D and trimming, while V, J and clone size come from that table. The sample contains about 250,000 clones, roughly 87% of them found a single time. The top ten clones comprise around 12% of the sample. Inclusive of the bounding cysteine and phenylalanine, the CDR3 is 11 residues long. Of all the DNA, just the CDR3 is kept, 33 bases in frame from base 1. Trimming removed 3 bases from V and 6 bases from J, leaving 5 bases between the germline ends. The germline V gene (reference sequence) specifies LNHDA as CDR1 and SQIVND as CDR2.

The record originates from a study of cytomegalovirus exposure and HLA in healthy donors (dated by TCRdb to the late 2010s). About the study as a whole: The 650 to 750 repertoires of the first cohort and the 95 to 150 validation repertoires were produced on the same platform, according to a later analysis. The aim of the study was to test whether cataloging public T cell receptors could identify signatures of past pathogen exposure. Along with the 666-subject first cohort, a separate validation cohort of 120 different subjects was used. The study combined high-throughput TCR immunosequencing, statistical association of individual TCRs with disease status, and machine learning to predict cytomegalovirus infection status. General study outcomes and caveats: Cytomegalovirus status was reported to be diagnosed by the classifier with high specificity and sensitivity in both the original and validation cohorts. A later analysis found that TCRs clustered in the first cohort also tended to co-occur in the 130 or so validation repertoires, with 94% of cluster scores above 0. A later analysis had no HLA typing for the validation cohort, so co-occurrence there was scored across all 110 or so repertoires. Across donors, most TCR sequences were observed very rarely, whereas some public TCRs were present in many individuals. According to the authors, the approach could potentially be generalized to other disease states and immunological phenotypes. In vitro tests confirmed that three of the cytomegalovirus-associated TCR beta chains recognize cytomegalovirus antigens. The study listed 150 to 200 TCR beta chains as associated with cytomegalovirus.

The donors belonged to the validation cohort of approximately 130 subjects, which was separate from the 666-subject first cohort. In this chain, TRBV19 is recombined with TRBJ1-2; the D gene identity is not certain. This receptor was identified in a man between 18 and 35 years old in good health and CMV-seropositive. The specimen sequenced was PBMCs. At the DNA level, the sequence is TGTGCCAGTAGTATGAGACATGGCTACACCTTC. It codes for CASSMRHGYTF.